This entry describes one TCR beta chain. The CDR3 loop spans 12 amino acids. Trimming shortened V by 8 bases and J by 3 bases, and 10 bases separated the two germline ends. Germline CDR1 and CDR2: LGHDT and YNNKEL (reference sequence). Under the authors' procedure: By means of reference gene primer amplification, nucleated cell counts were estimated. Sequencing used immunoSEQ multiplex PCR; TCRdb keeps in-frame clones, though not all of them. That table supplies the V and J calls and clone size; D and trimming were determined from the DNA. The sample has some 300,000 clones; more than 80% are singletons. The sample is drawn from a study of blood T cell repertoires in COVID-19. Study information: Material from acute and convalescent COVID-19 was sourced from the United States, Italy and Spain. T cells, B-cell-depleted T cells, or PBMCs supplied cDNA or gDNA.

Recruited during active infection, patients (from Seattle) were subsequently followed longitudinally. Material for sequencing was peripheral blood. This clonotype was obtained from a woman aged 50 to 60 with COVID-19, enrolled during active disease. V gene TRBV3-1 (or the pseudogene TRBV3-2) combines with J gene TRBJ2-5; D perhaps matches TRBD2 (5 bases). The CDR3 DNA reads TGTGCCAGCGGGAGCCTGAAAGAGACCCAGTACTTC. Protein sequence: CASGSLKETQYF.